What follows is one TCR beta chain and its context. The data are from a study of blood T cell repertoires in COVID-19. At the level of the study: Donors in the United States, Italy and Spain gave samples during acute or convalescent COVID-19. T cells, B-cell-depleted T cells, or PBMCs provided the cDNA or gDNA that served as material.

How the authors handled the data: Counts of nucleated cells, estimated from reference gene primer amplification, were obtained. The table came from immunoSEQ multiplex PCR; TCRdb's copy has only in-frame clones and leaves some out. The DNA was the basis for D and trimming; V, J and clone size are from that table. This table has 200,000 to 250,000 clones, approximately 80% appearing once. For recovered donors of Cohort 3, there were two negative PCRs, clearance, or symptom resolution. The CDR3 loop spans 17 amino acids. J gave up 6 bases and V 5 bases, and 15 bases lay outside the gene matches. CDR1 is SGHAT and CDR2 is FQNNGV in the germline V gene.

The sequencing sample was made of PBMCs or T cells enriched from blood (not recorded which). The source of this sequence is a woman aged 55 to 70 who had recovered from COVID-19. The rearrangement joins TRBV11-2 to TRBJ2-3, with TRBD2 matching 9 bases. CDR3 in DNA: TGTGCCAGCAGCACCAGCGCGGGGAGCGGGAGGCCCGATACGCAGTATTTT. Its translation: CASSTSAGSGRPDTQYF.